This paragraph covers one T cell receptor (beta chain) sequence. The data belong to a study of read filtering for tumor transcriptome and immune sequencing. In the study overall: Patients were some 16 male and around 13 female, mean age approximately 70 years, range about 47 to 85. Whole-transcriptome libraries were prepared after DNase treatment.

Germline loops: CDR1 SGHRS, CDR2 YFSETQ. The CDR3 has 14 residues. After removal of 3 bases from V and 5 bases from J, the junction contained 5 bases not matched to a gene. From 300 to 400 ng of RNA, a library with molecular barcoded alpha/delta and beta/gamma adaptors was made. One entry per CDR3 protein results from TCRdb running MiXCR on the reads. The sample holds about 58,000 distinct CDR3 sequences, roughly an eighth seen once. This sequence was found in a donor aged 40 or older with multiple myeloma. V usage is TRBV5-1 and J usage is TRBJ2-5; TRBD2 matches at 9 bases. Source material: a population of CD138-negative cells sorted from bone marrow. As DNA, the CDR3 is TGCGCCAGCAGCTGGAGGAGCGGGGGGGAGACCCAGTACTTC. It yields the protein CASSWRSGGETQYF.